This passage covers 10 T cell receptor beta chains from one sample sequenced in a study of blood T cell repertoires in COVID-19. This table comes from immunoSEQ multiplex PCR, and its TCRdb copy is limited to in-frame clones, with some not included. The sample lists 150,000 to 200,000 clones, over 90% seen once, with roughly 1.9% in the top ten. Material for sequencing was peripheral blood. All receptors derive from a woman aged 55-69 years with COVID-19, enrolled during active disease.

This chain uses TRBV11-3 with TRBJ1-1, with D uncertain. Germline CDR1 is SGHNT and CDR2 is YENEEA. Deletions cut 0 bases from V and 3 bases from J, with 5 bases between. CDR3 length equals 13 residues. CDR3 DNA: TGTGCCAGCAGCTTAGAAGCGGACACTGAAGCTTTCTTT. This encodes CASSLEADTEAFF.

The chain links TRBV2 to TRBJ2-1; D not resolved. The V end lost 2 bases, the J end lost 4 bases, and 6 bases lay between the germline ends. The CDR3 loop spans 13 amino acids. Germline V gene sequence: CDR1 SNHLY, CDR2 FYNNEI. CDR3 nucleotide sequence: TGTGCCAGCAGTGAATTCGGTTACAATGAGCAGTTCTTC. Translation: CASSEFGYNEQFF. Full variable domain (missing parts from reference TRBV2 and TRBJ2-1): EPEVTQTPSHQVTQMGQEVILRCVPISNHLYFYWYRQILGQKVEFLVSFYNNEISEKSEIFDDQFSVERPDGSNFTLKIRSTKLEDSAMYFCASSEFGYNEQFFGPGTRLTVL.

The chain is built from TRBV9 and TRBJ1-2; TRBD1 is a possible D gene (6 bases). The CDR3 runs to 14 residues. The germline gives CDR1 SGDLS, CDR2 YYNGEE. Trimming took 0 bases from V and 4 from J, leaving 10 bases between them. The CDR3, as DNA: TGTGCCAGCAGCGTAGGACAGGAGTCCTATGGCTACACCTTC. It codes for CASSVGQESYGYTF.

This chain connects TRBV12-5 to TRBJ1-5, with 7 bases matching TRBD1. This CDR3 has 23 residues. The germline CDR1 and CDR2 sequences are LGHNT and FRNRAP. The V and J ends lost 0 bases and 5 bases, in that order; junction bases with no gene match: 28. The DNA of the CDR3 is TGTGCTAGTGGTTTGGTAGGCTCACAATCACCCCCTGAGGGACAGAGCATATATCAGCCCCAGCATTTT. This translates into CASGLVGSQSPPEGQSIYQPQHF.

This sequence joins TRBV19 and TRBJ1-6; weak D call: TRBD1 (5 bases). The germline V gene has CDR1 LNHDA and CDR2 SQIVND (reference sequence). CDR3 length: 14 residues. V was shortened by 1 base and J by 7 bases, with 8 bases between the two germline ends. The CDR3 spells CASSIGDRNSPLHF. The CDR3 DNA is TGTGCCAGTAGTATAGGAGACAGAAATTCACCCCTCCACTTT.

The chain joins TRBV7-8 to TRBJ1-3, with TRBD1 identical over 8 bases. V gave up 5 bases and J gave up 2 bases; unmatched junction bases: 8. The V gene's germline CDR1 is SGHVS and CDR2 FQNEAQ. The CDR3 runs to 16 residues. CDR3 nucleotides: TGTGCCAGCAGCCCGCTCACCAGGGGGCCTGGAAACACCATATATTTT. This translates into CASSPLTRGPGNTIYF.

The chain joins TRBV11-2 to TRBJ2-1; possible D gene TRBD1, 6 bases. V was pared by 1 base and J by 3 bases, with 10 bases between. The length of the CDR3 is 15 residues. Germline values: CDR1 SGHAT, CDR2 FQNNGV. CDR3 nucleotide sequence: TGTGCCAGCAGCTTAGGGCAGGGGTTCTACAATGAGCAGTTCTTC. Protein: CASSLGQGFYNEQFF. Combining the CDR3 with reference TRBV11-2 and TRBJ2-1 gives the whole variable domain EAGVAQSPRYKIIEKRQSVAFWCNPISGHATLYWYQQILGQGPKLLIQFQNNGVVDDSQLPKDRFSAERLKGVDSTLKIQPAKLEDSAVYLCASSLGQGFYNEQFFGPGTRLTVL.

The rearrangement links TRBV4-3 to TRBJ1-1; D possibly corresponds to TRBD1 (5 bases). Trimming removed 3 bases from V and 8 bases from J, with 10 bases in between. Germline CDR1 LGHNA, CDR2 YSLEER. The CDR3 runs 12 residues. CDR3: CASSHLGGEAFF. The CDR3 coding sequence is TGCGCCAGCAGCCACCTTGGGGGGGAAGCTTTCTTT.

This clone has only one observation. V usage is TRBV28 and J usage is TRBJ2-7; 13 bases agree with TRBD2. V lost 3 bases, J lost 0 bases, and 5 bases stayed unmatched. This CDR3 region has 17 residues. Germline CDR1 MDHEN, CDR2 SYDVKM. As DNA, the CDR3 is TGTGCCAGCAGTTTGACTAGCGGGGGGTTCAGCTCCTACGAGCAGTACTTC. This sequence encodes CASSLTSGGFSSYEQYF.

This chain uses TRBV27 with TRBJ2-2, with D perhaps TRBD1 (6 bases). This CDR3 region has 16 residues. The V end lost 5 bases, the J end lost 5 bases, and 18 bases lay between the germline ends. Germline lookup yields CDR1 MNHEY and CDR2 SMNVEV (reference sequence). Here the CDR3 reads CASSLRAGERTGELFF. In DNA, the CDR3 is TGTGCCAGCAGTCTCCGGGCAGGGGAAAGGACCGGGGAGCTGTTTTTT.